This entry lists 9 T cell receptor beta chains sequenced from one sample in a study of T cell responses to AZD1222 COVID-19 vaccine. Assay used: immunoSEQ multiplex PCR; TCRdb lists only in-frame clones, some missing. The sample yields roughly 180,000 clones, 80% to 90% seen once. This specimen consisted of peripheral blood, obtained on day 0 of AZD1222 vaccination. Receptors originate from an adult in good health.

CDR3 residues: CASSSRTGGENEQYF. CDR3 nucleotide sequence: TGCGCCAGCAGCTCAAGGACAGGGGGCGAAAACGAGCAGTACTTC. The chain is built from TRBV5-1 and TRBJ2-7; 11 bases match TRBD1. This CDR3 spans 15 amino acids. The germline V gene has CDR1 SGHRS and CDR2 YFSETQ. Trimming at V came to 3 bases and at J to 5 bases, leaving 7 bases not matched to a gene.

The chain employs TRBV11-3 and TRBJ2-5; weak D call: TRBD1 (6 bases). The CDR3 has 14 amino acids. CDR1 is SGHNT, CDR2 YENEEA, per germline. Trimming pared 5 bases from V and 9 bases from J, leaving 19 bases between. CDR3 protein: CASSPDSLGSAQYF. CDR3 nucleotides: TGTGCCAGCAGCCCGGACAGCCTGGGTTCGGCCCAGTACTTC.

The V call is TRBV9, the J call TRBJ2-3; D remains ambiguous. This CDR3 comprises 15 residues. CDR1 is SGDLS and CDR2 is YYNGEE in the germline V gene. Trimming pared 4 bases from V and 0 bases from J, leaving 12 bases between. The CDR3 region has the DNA TGTGCCAGCAGCCCCCGATTGACTAGCACAGATACGCAGTATTTT. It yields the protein CASSPRLTSTDTQYF.

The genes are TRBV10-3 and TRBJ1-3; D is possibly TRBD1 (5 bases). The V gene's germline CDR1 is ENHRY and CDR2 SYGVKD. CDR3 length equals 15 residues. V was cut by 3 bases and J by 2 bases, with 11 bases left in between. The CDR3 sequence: CAISEGDRAGNTIYF. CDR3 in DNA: TGTGCCATCAGTGAAGGAGACAGAGCTGGAAACACCATATATTTT.

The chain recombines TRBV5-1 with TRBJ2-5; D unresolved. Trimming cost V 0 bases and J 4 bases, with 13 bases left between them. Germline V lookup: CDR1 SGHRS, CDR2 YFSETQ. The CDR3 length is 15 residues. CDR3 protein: CASSLERPARETQYF. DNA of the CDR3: TGCGCCAGCAGCTTGGAACGACCCGCCCGAGAGACCCAGTACTTC. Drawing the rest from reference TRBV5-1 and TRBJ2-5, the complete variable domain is KAGVTQTPRYLIKTRGQQVTLSCSPISGHRSVSWYQQTPGQGLQFLFEYFSETQRNKGNFPGRFSGRQFSNSRSEMNVSTLELGDSALYLCASSLERPARETQYFGPGTRLLVL.

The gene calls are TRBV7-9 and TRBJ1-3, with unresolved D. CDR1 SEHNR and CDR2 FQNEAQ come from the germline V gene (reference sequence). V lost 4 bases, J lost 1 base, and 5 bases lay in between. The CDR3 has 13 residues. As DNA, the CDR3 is TGTGCCAGCAGCTGGACTTCTGGAAACACCATATATTTT. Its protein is CASSWTSGNTIYF. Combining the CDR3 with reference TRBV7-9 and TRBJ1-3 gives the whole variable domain DTGVSQNPRHKITKRGQNVTFRCDPISEHNRLYWYRQTLGQGPEFLTYFQNEAQLEKSRLLSDRFSAERPKGSFSTLEIQRTEQGDSAMYLCASSWTSGNTIYFGEGSWLTVV.

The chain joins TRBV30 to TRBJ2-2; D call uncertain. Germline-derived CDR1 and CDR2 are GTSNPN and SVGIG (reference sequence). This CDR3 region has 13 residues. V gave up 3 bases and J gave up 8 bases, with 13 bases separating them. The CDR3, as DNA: TGTGCCTGGAGCCTACAGTTCTTGGGGGAGCTGTTTTTT. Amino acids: CAWSLQFLGELFF.

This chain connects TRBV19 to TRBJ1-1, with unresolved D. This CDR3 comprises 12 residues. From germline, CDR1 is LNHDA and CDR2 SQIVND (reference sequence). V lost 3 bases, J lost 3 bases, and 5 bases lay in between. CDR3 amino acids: CASSIGYTEAFF. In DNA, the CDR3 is TGTGCCAGTAGTATCGGATACACTGAAGCTTTCTTT.

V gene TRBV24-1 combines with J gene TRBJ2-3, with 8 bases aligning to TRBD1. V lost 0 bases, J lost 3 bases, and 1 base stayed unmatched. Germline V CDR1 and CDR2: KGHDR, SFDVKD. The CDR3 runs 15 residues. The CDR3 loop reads CATSDLQGATDTQYF. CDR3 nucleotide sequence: TGTGCCACCAGTGATTTGCAGGGGGCAACAGATACGCAGTATTTT.